Below, 17 T cell receptor beta chains from the same sample are listed, as sequenced in a study of Tregs in tolerant kidney transplant recipients. Assay used: immunoSEQ multiplex PCR; TCRdb lists only in-frame clones, some missing. The sample shows more than 90,000 clones, around 94% of them seen only once. The specimen was CD4+ T cells from blood. The source of these receptors is a human donor in good health.

This chain uses TRBV29-1 with TRBJ2-3; D gene ambiguous. The germline V gene encodes CDR1 SQVTM and CDR2 ANQGSEA. V lost 5 bases to trimming and J lost 1 base, with 7 bases between them. The length of the CDR3 is 12 residues. The CDR3 region is CSVSQGTDTQYF. The CDR3 DNA is TGCAGCGTTTCCCAGGGCACAGATACGCAGTATTTT.

This chain connects TRBV18 to TRBJ2-2, with D maybe TRBD1 (6 bases). V was shortened by 3 bases and J by 5 bases, with 13 bases between the two germline ends. Germline V lookup: CDR1 KGHSH, CDR2 LQKENI. This CDR3 is built from 15 residues. The CDR3 DNA sequence: TGTGCCAGCTCACCCGGATTACAGGGTACCGGGGAGCTGTTTTTT. This encodes CASSPGLQGTGELFF.

The chain is built from TRBV19 and TRBJ2-4; unclear D gene. This CDR3 spans 12 amino acids. Trimming cost V 4 bases and J 8 bases, with 9 bases left between them. Germline V gene data show CDR1 as LNHDA and CDR2 as SQIVND (reference sequence). The CDR3: CASSKGMDIQYF. Written as DNA, the CDR3 is TGTGCCAGTAGTAAGGGTATGGACATTCAGTACTTC.

Here the CDR3 DNA reads TGCGCCAGCACCGCCTCCGCCGCGGGCTACACCGGGGAGCTGTTTTTT. This gives the protein CASTASAAGYTGELFF. The V call is TRBV4-1, the J call TRBJ2-2; tentatively, D is TRBD2 (5 bases). Trimming took 7 bases from V and 3 from J, leaving 18 bases between them. The CDR3 is made up of 16 amino acids. Germline V gene data show CDR1 as MGHRA and CDR2 as YSYEKL.

This chain links TRBV25-1 with TRBJ2-3; perhaps TRBD2 as D (5 bases). This CDR3 spans 16 amino acids. Germline CDR1 is MGHDK and CDR2 is SYGVNS. With 0 bases removed from V and 3 bases from J, the gap between germline ends came to 13 bases. The CDR3 reads CASSEYNGEWTDTQYF. The CDR3 region has the DNA TGTGCCAGCAGTGAATATAACGGGGAGTGGACAGATACGCAGTATTTT.

As to this clone: Other DNA sequences of this sample code for an identical CDR3. The V gene is TRBV11-3, the J gene TRBJ1-1; no clear D gene. The CDR3 runs 13 residues. From germline, CDR1 is SGHNT and CDR2 YENEEA. Trimming took 1 base from V and 1 from J, leaving 4 bases between them. The CDR3 nucleotides read TGTGCCAGCAGCTTAGGCAGGAACACTGAAGCTTTCTTT. It yields the protein CASSLGRNTEAFF.

The rearrangement joins TRBV7-8 to TRBJ1-6; D is unresolved. This CDR3 spans 12 amino acids. Germline CDR1 is SGHVS and CDR2 is FQNEAQ. V lost 6 bases, J lost 8 bases, and 8 bases lay in between. CDR3 sequence reads: CASSVADSPLHF. Here the CDR3 DNA reads TGTGCCAGCAGTGTAGCGGATTCACCCCTCCACTTT.

This chain links TRBV7-2 with TRBJ2-2, with 10 bases matching TRBD2. The V segment lost 2 bases and the J segment 4 bases; nucleotides outside the gene matches: 7. CDR3 length: 17 residues. CDR1 is SGHTA, CDR2 FQGNSA, per germline. The CDR3 here is CASSLSGLAGVTGELFF. In DNA form, the CDR3 reads TGTGCCAGCAGCTTATCGGGCCTAGCGGGAGTCACCGGGGAGCTGTTTTTT.

The chain links TRBV2 to TRBJ2-7; no clear D. The V gene lost 4 bases and the J gene lost 3 bases, with 7 bases spanning the gap. CDR1 and CDR2 (germline): SNHLY, FYNNEI. This CDR3 region has 12 residues. The CDR3 DNA sequence: TGTGCCAGCAGTGTTAACAGCTACGAGCAGTACTTC. This encodes CASSVNSYEQYF.

The chain is built from TRBV28 and TRBJ1-1, with TRBD1 as a possible D gene (6 bases). V was clipped by 10 bases and J by 0 bases, with 15 bases between them. CDR1 and CDR2 (germline): MDHEN, SYDVKM. This CDR3 spans 14 amino acids. CDR3 DNA: TGTGCCACCTTTCTCGACAGGTTGAACACTGAAGCTTTCTTT. This codes for CATFLDRLNTEAFF. Supplemented by reference TRBV28 and TRBJ1-1, the full variable domain reads DVKVTQSSRYLVKRTGEKVFLECVQDMDHENMFWYRQDPGLGLRLIYFSYDVKMKEKGDIPEGYSVSREKKERFSLILESASTNQTSMYLCATFLDRLNTEAFFGQGTRLTVV.

The chain uses TRBV5-1 and TRBJ1-6, with D unresolved. V shed 1 base and J shed 0 bases, with 11 bases lying between them. Germline CDR1 reads SGHRS; CDR2 reads YFSETQ. The CDR3 extends over 17 amino acids. CDR3 residues: CASSLLSGSSYNSPLHF. DNA of the CDR3: TGCGCCAGCAGCTTGCTTTCCGGGAGCTCCTATAATTCACCCCTCCACTTT.

The chain is built from TRBV10-3 and TRBJ2-1, with D possibly matching TRBD2 (6 bases). The CDR3 totals 17 residues. Germline V gene lookup returns CDR1 ENHRY and CDR2 SYGVKD. Trimming stripped 6 bases from V and 3 bases from J, with 21 bases between. This CDR3 reads CAISQGAGTASYNEQFF. The CDR3 DNA sequence: TGTGCCATCAGCCAGGGCGCGGGGACGGCTAGCTACAATGAGCAGTTCTTC.

The chain combines TRBV5-1 with TRBJ2-1, with 9 bases lining up with TRBD1. This CDR3 has 13 residues. Germline CDR1 and CDR2: SGHRS and YFSETQ. V trimming: 4 bases; J trimming: 9 bases; junction bases outside the gene matches: 5. CDR3 protein: CASSPGTGPEQFF. As DNA, the CDR3 is TGCGCCAGCAGCCCCGGGACAGGGCCTGAGCAGTTCTTC.

A single count supports this clone. The V gene is TRBV19, the J gene TRBJ2-3; 12 positions match TRBD2. Germline CDR1 is LNHDA and CDR2 is SQIVND (reference sequence). The CDR3 has 16 residues. V lost 8 bases and J lost 5; bases outside the gene matches: 11. CDR3 protein: CASGPSGGAGEDTQYF. The CDR3 DNA reads TGTGCCAGTGGACCTAGCGGGGGGGCAGGAGAAGATACGCAGTATTTT.

This rearrangement joins TRBV7-2 to TRBJ1-1, with D possibly TRBD1 on 5 matching bases. V dropped 5 bases and J dropped 4 bases, with 17 bases sitting between them. Germline loops: CDR1 SGHTA, CDR2 FQGNSA. The length of the CDR3 is 15 residues. CDR3 nucleotides: TGTGCCAGCAGCCCCATCGATAGGGGAAGCACTGAAGCTTTCTTT. This translates into CASSPIDRGSTEAFF.

This chain links TRBV21-1 with TRBJ2-7. TRBV21-1 is classified as a pseudogene. The CDR3 is 16 amino acids. The CDR3 loop reads CASSKEGTSPNAEQYF. DNA for the CDR3: TGTGCCAGCAGCAAAGAAGGGACCAGCCCTAATGCCGAGCAGTACTTC.

The chain combines TRBV27 with TRBJ2-5, with 9 nucleotides matching TRBD1. The CDR3 has 14 residues. V was pared by 3 bases and J by 5 bases, with 4 bases of the junction left unmatched. CDR1 is MNHEY, CDR2 SMNVEV, per germline (reference sequence). Here the CDR3 DNA reads TGTGCCAGCAGTTTCACAGGGGGCAGTGAGACCCAGTACTTC. The encoded protein is CASSFTGGSETQYF.